This T cell receptor (beta chain) was retrieved from a study of T cells after yellow fever vaccination. Findings and caveats of the study: Post-booster repertoires contained most primary-vaccination clones again (about 95% CD4, 85% to 90% CD8). Across the CD4 and CD8 compartments, a small share of clonotypes was present in both.

The table lists this clonotype with many counts. Its antigen is as yet unknown. Germline V gene data show CDR1 as DFQATT and CDR2 as SNEGSKA (reference sequence). Trimming removed 7 bases at V and 4 bases at J, with 12 bases between. This CDR3 region has 12 residues. By 5'RACE template switching, TCR cDNA was produced, with a universal primer site and UMIs added in the process. TCRdb re-called the 5' RACE reads with MiXCR, one entry per CDR3 protein. The sample shows tens of thousands of distinct CDR3 sequences, less than 8.5% of them seen only once. The genes are TRBV20-1 and TRBJ2-3, with a weak D call TRBD2 (5 bases). Sequenced here: CD8+ T cells sorted from PBMCs, sampled about 49 days after the first yellow fever vaccination. This receptor was obtained from a man between 18 and 35 years old who received the YFV17D yellow fever vaccine. CDR3 DNA sequence: TGCAGTGTCCTCCGGGGTGCAGATACGCAGTATTTT. Its protein is CSVLRGADTQYF.